These T cell receptor beta chains were read from a single sample in a study of T-cell memory formation after mild COVID-19. TCRdb reprocessed the 5' RACE reads via MiXCR and lists one record per CDR3 protein. This table holds approximately 450,000 distinct CDR3 sequences, 15% to 20% found once. The sample comprised PBMCs or a T cell subset sorted from them (not recorded which). Every receptor here comes from an adult woman who had mild COVID-19 (a few samples of this study predate the infection). Cell type and time point are not known. Both conserved end residues are part of each CDR3. D genes are given only for firm matches. The size entry is marked missing in some rows and otherwise reads once, few, many or a size class.

few	TRBV29-1	.	TRBJ1-2	TGCAGCGTTGAAGCCCCGGGTCGGGGGGCAGATGGCTACACCTTC	CSVEAPGRGADGYTF
few	TRBV6-5	.	TRBJ2-3	TGTGCCAGCAGTTACGGGACTGCGCGTTCAGATACGCAGTATTTT	CASSYGTARSDTQYF
.	TRBV7-2	.	TRBJ1-2	TGTGCCAGCAGCCCTCGAGATTTTGGCTACACCTTC	CASSPRDFGYTF
.	TRBV4-1	.	TRBJ1-3	TGCGCCAGCAGCCAAGGTCGGGGTTTCACAGGACGCTTCTCTGGAAACACCATATATTTT	CASSQGRGFTGRFSGNTIYF
few	TRBV6-5	.	TRBJ2-3	TGTGCCAGCAGTTACACACGCCCCGGGGCGGGGGCATCAGATACGCAGTATTTT	CASSYTRPGAGASDTQYF
.	TRBV14	.	TRBJ2-7	TGTGCCAGCAGCCAAGGGCCCCAGTCCTACGAGCAGTACTTC	CASSQGPQSYEQYF
few	TRBV19	.	TRBJ1-5	TGTGCCAGTAGTACATGGCCACGTTATCAGCCCCAGCATTTT	CASSTWPRYQPQHF
.	TRBV10-3	.	TRBJ1-2	TGTGCCATGGGGGCTGGATATGGCTACACCTTC	CAMGAGYGYTF
few	TRBV5-1	TRBD2	TRBJ2-1	TGCGCCAGCAGCTTGGTAACTAGCGGTAACAATGAGCAGTTCTTC	CASSLVTSGNNEQFF
few	TRBV3-1	TRBD1	TRBJ1-4	TGTGCCAGTCGTAAAGGGGACCCGGACAGGGGATATGAAAAACTGTTTTTT	CASRKGDPDRGYEKLFF
.	TRBV4-2	TRBD1	TRBJ2-5	TGTGCCAGCAGCCAAGGGACAGGATCGGGGCAAGAGACCCAGTACTTC	CASSQGTGSGQETQYF
.	TRBV7-9	.	TRBJ2-7	TGTGCCAGCAGCTTAGGATCCGGACAGTACTTC	CASSLGSGQYF
.	TRBV2	.	TRBJ2-5	TGTGCCATACGAGAGACCCAGTACTTC	CAIRETQYF
many	TRBV5-1	.	TRBJ2-3	TGCGCCAGCAGCTTGGCCGGTCCTAACACAGATACGCAGTATTTT	CASSLAGPNTDTQYF
.	TRBV7-9	TRBD2	TRBJ2-1	TGTGCCAGCACCTGGGCGGGAGGGCCCCCCTCGCAGTTCTTC	CASTWAGGPPSQFF
few	TRBV11-2	TRBD2	TRBJ2-3	TGTGCCAGCAGCTCCCTATTAAGGACTAGCGGGATTGGCACAGATACGCAGTATTTT	CASSSLLRTSGIGTDTQYF
.	TRBV9	TRBD2	TRBJ2-3	TGTGCCAGCAGCTTCCGGACTAGCGGGATCACAGATACGCAGTATTTT	CASSFRTSGITDTQYF
.	TRBV6-1	TRBD1	TRBJ2-1	TGTGCCAGCAGCTGGACAGGGAACAATGAGCAGTTCTTC	CASSWTGNNEQFF
medium-sized	TRBV7-9	.	TRBJ2-3	TGTGCCAGCAGCGCGGATACGCAGTATTTT	CASSADTQYF
once	TRBV20-1	.	TRBJ1-1	TGCAGTGCTTACAACGGGGGTCTGAACACTGAAGCTTTCTTT	CSAYNGGLNTEAFF
.	TRBV7-8	.	TRBJ2-7	TGTGCCAGCAGCTTAGGCCAGGGGGGGAACTACGAGCAGTACTTC	CASSLGQGGNYEQYF
.	TRBV12-3/TRBV12-4	TRBD1	TRBJ2-7	TGTGCCAGCAGTTTTGAGGGACAGGGGGCCTACGAGCAGTACTTC	CASSFEGQGAYEQYF
.	TRBV5-1	.	TRBJ2-5	TGCGCCAGCAGCTTGAGACATGGTGGCGAGGAGACCCAGTACTTC	CASSLRHGGEETQYF
many	TRBV2	.	TRBJ2-7	TGTGCCAGCAGCCTGGGGTTGGGCGAGCAGTACTTC	CASSLGLGEQYF
.	TRBV21-1	.	TRBJ1-5	TGTGCCAGCAGCAAAGAGAGAGAGTGGGGGGACAGGGATCAGCCCCAGCATTTT	CASSKEREWGDRDQPQHF
.	TRBV7-9	TRBD2	TRBJ2-7	TGTGCCAGCAGCTTAATAGGGTGGAGAGCGGGAGGGCTATCCTACGAGCAGTACTTC	CASSLIGWRAGGLSYEQYF
.	TRBV6-5	.	TRBJ1-2	TGTGCCAGCACAGATACTAACTATGGCTACACCTTC	CASTDTNYGYTF
.	TRBV6-6	.	TRBJ1-6	TGTGCCAGCAGTACCACAGGCCCCTATAATTCACCCCTCCACTTT	CASSTTGPYNSPLHF
few	TRBV27	.	TRBJ1-5	TGTGCCAGCAGTTCACCGGGCAATCAGCCCCAGCATTTT	CASSSPGNQPQHF
many	TRBV12-3/TRBV12-4	.	TRBJ2-3	TGTGCCAGCAGTTCCCAACTTGGCACAGATACGCAGTATTTT	CASSSQLGTDTQYF
.	TRBV7-2	.	TRBJ1-2	TGTGCCAGCACCAACTTGGTGGGCTATGGCTACACCTTC	CASTNLVGYGYTF
.	TRBV9	TRBD1	TRBJ1-6	TGTGCCAGCAGCGTTGACAGGGGGCCAGAATCACCCCTCCACTTT	CASSVDRGPESPLHF
few	TRBV4-1	.	TRBJ2-3	TGCGCCAGCAGCCAAGCCGGGCTAGCAAGAGATACGCAGTATTTT	CASSQAGLARDTQYF
few	TRBV12-3/TRBV12-4	.	TRBJ1-2	TGTGCCAGCAGTGACGGGGTGGGACCAAGTGGCTACACCTTC	CASSDGVGPSGYTF
.	TRBV6-1	TRBD1	TRBJ1-2	TGTGCCAGCAGTGCCCGGACAGGGGGCTTTTATGGCTACACCTTC	CASSARTGGFYGYTF
few	TRBV9	TRBD2	TRBJ2-2	TGTGCCAGCGAGAAGCGGGAGGGCCGGAACACCGGGGAGCTGTTTTTT	CASEKREGRNTGELFF
.	TRBV4-1	TRBD2	TRBJ2-5	TGCGCCAGCAGCCAGGGGACTAGCGGAGAGACCCAGTACTTC	CASSQGTSGETQYF
few	TRBV27	.	TRBJ1-1	TGTGCCAGCAGTCCCCCCCACGCCAGGGGAGCTTTCTTT	CASSPPHARGAFF
few	TRBV5-1	.	TRBJ1-1	TGCGCCAGCAGCTTGGCCAGCTCTAACACTGAAGCTTTCTTT	CASSLASSNTEAFF
.	TRBV7-9	.	TRBJ1-1	TGTGCCAGCAGCTCCCAGGCCGGGAGTACTGAAGCTTTCTTT	CASSSQAGSTEAFF
few	TRBV9	.	TRBJ2-7	TGTGCCAGCAGCGGCCGAGCATCGGGCTACGAGCAGTACTTC	CASSGRASGYEQYF
.	TRBV27	.	TRBJ2-4	TGTGCCAGCACCTTAAGGGGTTGGGGATCCAAAAACATTCAGTACTTC	CASTLRGWGSKNIQYF
.	TRBV20-1	.	TRBJ2-5	TGCAGTGCTAGAGATCATGGGAACCTTCTGGAAGAGACCCAGTACTTC	CSARDHGNLLEETQYF
.	TRBV6-6	.	TRBJ2-1	TGTGCCAGCAGTTACTCGGACTCCTCCTACAATGAGCAGTTCTTC	CASSYSDSSYNEQFF
.	TRBV12-3/TRBV12-4	TRBD1	TRBJ1-1	TGTGCCAGCGGGGAACAGGGGGCTTTCACTGAAGCTTTCTTT	CASGEQGAFTEAFF
.	TRBV11-1	TRBD1	TRBJ2-3	TGTGCCAGCAGCAGTTACCAAGCGACAGGGGACACAGATACGCAGTATTTT	CASSSYQATGDTDTQYF
few	TRBV27	.	TRBJ2-7	TGTGCCAGCAGTTCCACGCCGCCCTACGAGCAGTACTTC	CASSSTPPYEQYF
many	TRBV6-2/TRBV6-3	TRBD2	TRBJ2-1	TGTGCCAGCAGTTACCTATCCGGACTAGCTGAGTTCTTC	CASSYLSGLAEFF
.	TRBV10-3	.	TRBJ1-1	TGTGCCATCAGTCTCGAGGGGAACACTGAAGCTTTCTTT	CAISLEGNTEAFF
once	TRBV12-3/TRBV12-4	.	TRBJ1-2	TGTGCCACACGACCAGGGGACGGGGGTGGCTACACCTTC	CATRPGDGGGYTF
.	TRBV5-1	.	TRBJ1-3	TGCGCCAGCAGCTCAGGACGGAGCTCTGGAAACACCATATATTTT	CASSSGRSSGNTIYF
.	TRBV12-3/TRBV12-4	.	TRBJ1-4	TGTGCCAGCACCCAGGGACACGCTAATGAAAAACTGTTTTTT	CASTQGHANEKLFF
.	TRBV20-1	.	TRBJ2-5	TGCAGTGCTATTGGCAACGATCAAGAGACCCAGTACTTC	CSAIGNDQETQYF
.	TRBV6-2/TRBV6-3	.	TRBJ1-6	TGTGCCAGCAGTTACCAGGGGTATAATTCACCCCTCCACTTT	CASSYQGYNSPLHF
.	TRBV5-1	.	TRBJ2-7	TGCGCCAGCAGCTTGGAGGTCGCAGATCGCGAGCAGTACTTC	CASSLEVADREQYF
few	TRBV4-1	TRBD2	TRBJ2-1	TGCGCCAGCAGCCACCCGGTAGCGGGGGGGTCCTCCAATGAGCAGTTCTTC	CASSHPVAGGSSNEQFF